This T cell receptor (beta chain) appears in the sequencing data of a study of cytomegalovirus exposure and HLA in healthy donors. Study details: There were 350 to 400 genotyped donors. Of these, roughly 82% fell in the genetic ancestry cluster associated with self-reported Caucasian donors.

Germline values: CDR1 SGHTS, CDR2 YDEGEE. Trimming left V 7 bases short and J 11 bases short, with 18 bases between. The CDR3 is made up of 12 amino acids. The PCR made use of 60 Vbeta and 13 Jbeta primers. Produced via immunoSEQ multiplex PCR; TCRdb's table is partial and in-frame only. The sample contains about 120,000 clones, about 75% of which appear only once. Sequencing used PBMCs. This clonotype was sampled from a man aged 55 to 70 in good health and CMV-seropositive. J is TRBJ1-1 and V is TRBV5-8, with D unclear. This CDR3 is CASGITVGRAFF. CDR3 coding DNA: TGTGCCAGCGGGATTACAGTCGGGAGGGCTTTCTTT.